These 26 T cell receptor beta chains came from one sample sequenced in a study of human CD8 memory T cell subsets. UMI-labeled 5' RACE was used, and it produced the TCR beta libraries. TCRdb re-called the 5' RACE reads, yielding one record per CDR3 amino acid sequence without DNA. The sample includes around 11,000 distinct CDR3 sequences. The material sequenced was CD8+ T cells from PBMCs. These receptor sequences come from a human donor in good health.

The chain couples TRBV5-1 to TRBJ2-1; the TRBD1 assignment by TCRdb is unverifiable without DNA. The germline gives CDR1 SGHRS, CDR2 YFSETQ. This CDR3 region has 16 residues. CDR3 sequence: CASSRYRVGSYNEQFF.

The chain has TRBV6-6 and TRBJ1-2. This CDR3 has 13 residues. Germline CDR1 is MNHNY and CDR2 is SVGAGI (reference sequence). CDR3 in amino acids: CASSFYVTVGYTF.

The chain couples TRBV6-5 to TRBJ1-2; TCRdb designates TRBD1, a call that cannot be tested without DNA. The V gene's germline CDR1 is MNHEY and CDR2 SVGAGI. The CDR3 totals 16 residues. CDR3 protein: CASSYGQGTGSYGYTF.

The chain carries TRBV6-5 and TRBJ2-1; TCRdb lists TRBD2, though no DNA is available to test this call. This CDR3 has 13 residues. Germline V gives CDR1 MNHEY, CDR2 SVGAGI. The CDR3 is CASSYGLAGVKFF.

The rearrangement uses TRBV7-8 and TRBJ2-2; TCRdb's assignment of TRBD1 cannot be checked, as there is no DNA. The CDR3 is made up of 16 amino acids. In germline, CDR1 is SGHVS, CDR2 FQNEAQ. CDR3 residues: CASSLSSRTNTGELFF.

This sequence joins TRBV6-2 or TRBV6-3 and TRBJ2-1; with no DNA, the TCRdb D assignment of TRBD1 cannot be verified. Germline values: CDR1 MNHEY, CDR2 SVGEGT. This CDR3 contains 16 residues. The CDR3 sequence: CASSPTAYTGPNEQFF.

The chain recombines TRBV28 with TRBJ2-2. This CDR3 has 13 residues. CDR1 and CDR2 (germline): MDHEN, SYDVKM. The CDR3 reads CASSFRRSGELFF.

The rearrangement uses TRBV15 and TRBJ2-5. Germline lookup yields CDR1 LNHNV and CDR2 YYDKDF (reference sequence). The CDR3 has 13 amino acids. The CDR3 loop is CATNRGDQETQYF.

The chain is built from TRBV5-6 and TRBJ2-7. CDR3 length: 13 amino acids. Germline-derived CDR1 and CDR2 are SGHDT and YYEEEE. The CDR3 sequence: CASSLGRTYEQYF.

The V call is TRBV7-9, the J call TRBJ2-1; TCRdb proposes TRBD1, but this gene call is untestable without DNA. The V gene's germline CDR1 is SEHNR and CDR2 FQNEAQ (reference sequence). This CDR3 comprises 15 residues. CDR3 amino acids: CASSSTGQVYNEQFF.

The CDR3 sequence: CASSFWAEQYF. The chain recombines TRBV7-9 with TRBJ2-7. This CDR3 region has 11 residues. The germline CDR1 and CDR2 sequences are SEHNR and FQNEAQ (reference sequence).

This chain links TRBV9 with TRBJ2-2. This CDR3 region has 14 residues. The germline gives CDR1 SGDLS, CDR2 YYNGEE. The CDR3 loop is CASSVRLNTGELFF.

According to its frequency, this clonotype is medium-sized. The gene calls are TRBV27 and TRBJ2-7; TCRdb reports TRBD1, a call that lacks DNA to check it against. There are 14 residues in the CDR3. Per germline, CDR1 MNHEY and CDR2 SMNVEV (reference sequence). CDR3: CASSLGPGAYEQYF.

The gene calls are TRBV5-4 and TRBJ2-3; TCRdb calls TRBD2, which cannot be checked without DNA. The CDR3 runs 17 residues. The V gene's germline CDR1 is SGHNT and CDR2 YYREEE (reference sequence). The CDR3 sequence is CASSLGFSGMIADTQYF.

The chain has TRBV11-1 and TRBJ2-1. The CDR3 sequence is 15 residues long. The germline gives CDR1 SGHAT, CDR2 FQDESV (reference sequence). CDR3 loop: CASSSALSGYNEQFF.

The chain is built from TRBV5-1 and TRBJ2-1; without DNA, the TCRdb call of TRBD1 cannot be checked. The CDR3 spans 17 residues. Germline V gene lookup returns CDR1 SGHRS and CDR2 YFSETQ. The CDR3: CASSLRGTGDLYNEQFF.

In terms of frequency, this clonotype is medium-sized (0.01 to 0.1%). V and J are TRBV28 and TRBJ1-6. The CDR3 sequence is 12 residues long. Germline V lookup: CDR1 MDHEN, CDR2 SYDVKM. The CDR3 is CASSHDGGPLHF.

The rearrangement joins TRBV9 to TRBJ2-1; TCRdb's D call, TRBD1, is unchecked because there is no DNA. Germline CDR1 is SGDLS and CDR2 is YYNGEE. This CDR3 comprises 13 residues. The CDR3: CASSVGRANEQFF.

This clonotype is classed as medium-sized by frequency. The chain uses TRBV2 and TRBJ1-2. The V gene's germline CDR1 is SNHLY and CDR2 FYNNEI. The CDR3 is 12 amino acids. CDR3 loop: CATKIANYGYTF.

The chain has TRBV19 and TRBJ1-3; without DNA, the TCRdb call of TRBD1 cannot be checked. Germline loops: CDR1 LNHDA, CDR2 SQIVND (reference sequence). There are 14 residues in the CDR3. CDR3: CATTGTGAWNTIYF.

The chain links TRBV4-1 to TRBJ2-2; TCRdb calls TRBD2, which cannot be checked without DNA. This CDR3 region has 18 residues. Germline V gene lookup returns CDR1 MGHRA and CDR2 YSYEKL. The CDR3 region is CASSQVAGLAMNTGELFF.

This chain links TRBV28 with TRBJ2-7; the TCRdb call, TRBD1, lacks DNA for checking. The CDR3 sequence is 14 residues long. The germline gives CDR1 MDHEN, CDR2 SYDVKM. The CDR3 reads CASRDIYESYEQYF.

This chain's CDR3 is CSSRVGYEQYF. This rearrangement joins TRBV29-1 to TRBJ2-7; the D call of TRBD1 rests on TCRdb alone, since no DNA is present to check it. CDR1 SQVTM and CDR2 ANQGSEA come from the germline V gene. The CDR3 totals 11 residues.

This sequence joins TRBV9 and TRBJ1-1; TCRdb names TRBD1, which stays unverified in the absence of DNA. The length of the CDR3 is 13 residues. Per the germline V gene, CDR1 is SGDLS and CDR2 is YYNGEE. The CDR3 sequence: CASSTAGTGFAFF.

The chain is built from TRBV2 and TRBJ2-1. This CDR3 has 13 amino acids. Germline CDR1 and CDR2: SNHLY and FYNNEI. This CDR3 is CASSESSYNEQFF. The full variable domain, rest sourced from reference TRBV2 and TRBJ2-1, is EPEVTQTPSHQVTQMGQEVILRCVPISNHLYFYWYRQILGQKVEFLVSFYNNEISEKSEIFDDQFSVERPDGSNFTLKIRSTKLEDSAMYFCASSESSYNEQFFGPGTRLTVL.

The genes are TRBV29-1 and TRBJ2-7; lacking DNA, the TRBD2 call made by TCRdb goes unchecked. The CDR3 sequence is 15 residues long. Germline CDR1 reads SQVTM; CDR2 reads ANQGSEA. The CDR3 here is CSVDLLAGSSYEQYF.